These T cell receptor beta chains were read from a single sample in a study of CD8 T cells in Susac syndrome. TCRdb recomputed calls from the immunoSEQ multiplex PCR reads with MiXCR, one row per CDR3 protein. The top ten clones hold about 0.41% of a sample with roughly 110,000 distinct CDR3 sequences, around 94% of them seen once. The sequenced sample was CD8+ T cells from PBMCs. These receptors were obtained from a human donor with Susac syndrome. The CDR3 runs from the conserved cysteine through the conserved F or W. D genes are given only for firm matches. A clone size is listed for some rows: how often the clone was seen (once, few, many), or a class if it is expanded.

>NA|TRBV20-1|TRBD1|TRBJ2-5|17
TGCAGTGCTAGAGCACGCTCGCCGGGACAGACTCTACAGACCCAGTACTTC
CSARARSPGQTLQTQYF
>NA|TRBV9|TRBD2|TRBJ2-1|15
TGTGCCAGCAGCGTCTCTAGCGGGGGAAGGGATGAGCAGTTCTTC
CASSVSSGGRDEQFF
>NA|TRBV7-6|NA|TRBJ1-2|12
TGTGCCAGCAGCCTCGACCACTATGGCTACACCTTC
CASSLDHYGYTF
>NA|TRBV9|TRBD1|TRBJ1-2|16
TGTGCCAGCAGCGGAACCGGGACAGGGTTTGCGGGGGGCTACACCTTC
CASSGTGTGFAGGYTF
>NA|TRBV11-2|TRBD1|TRBJ2-7|14
TGTGCCAGCAGCCCCCGACAGGGGGCCGACGAGCAGTACTTC
CASSPRQGADEQYF
>NA|TRBV19|NA|TRBJ1-5|13
TGTGCCAGTAGAAGGACAGGCAATCAGCCCCAGCATTTT
CASRRTGNQPQHF
>NA|TRBV15|NA|TRBJ2-7|16
TGTGCCACCAGCAGAGACCGGGACGCCCCTACCTACGAGCAGTACTTC
CATSRDRDAPTYEQYF
>NA|TRBV5-1|TRBD2|TRBJ2-5|13
TGCGCCAGCAGCTCCCTCGGGGGGGAGACCCAGTACTTC
CASSSLGGETQYF
>NA|TRBV29-1|NA|TRBJ2-2|14
TGCAGCGCTCCCGGCTTGGGGGCCCCCGGGGAGCTGTTTTTT
CSAPGLGAPGELFF
>NA|TRBV9|NA|TRBJ2-2|12
TGTGCCAGCAGCCAGGTCACCGGGGAGCTGTTTTTT
CASSQVTGELFF
>NA|TRBV7-2|NA|TRBJ2-7|14
TGTGCCAGCAGCCACGGGACGAATAAAGATGGGCAGTACTTC
CASSHGTNKDGQYF
>NA|TRBV4-3|TRBD2|TRBJ2-3|14
TGCGCCAGCAGCCAGGGCGGGGGAGGGGATACGCAGTATTTT
CASSQGGGGDTQYF
>NA|TRBV27|NA|TRBJ1-1|14
TGTGCCAGCAGTTTAGGTGCAGGGGTCACTGAAGCTTTCTTT
CASSLGAGVTEAFF
>NA|TRBV5-1|TRBD1|TRBJ2-3|16
TGCGCCAGCAGCTTGTGGGACAGGGCTGGCACAGATACGCAGTATTTT
CASSLWDRAGTDTQYF
>NA|TRBV7-9|TRBD1|TRBJ2-1|13
TGTGCCAGCAGCTTAGTAGGGGGCGCTGAGCAGTTCTTC
CASSLVGGAEQFF
>NA|TRBV11-2|NA|TRBJ2-5|15
TGTGCCAGCAGCTCCCTTTCAGCCTTCCAAGAGACCCAGTACTTC
CASSSLSAFQETQYF
>NA|TRBV15|NA|TRBJ2-3|16
TGTGCCACCAGCAGAGAAGGATTGGACGGCACAGATACGCAGTATTTT
CATSREGLDGTDTQYF
>few|TRBV14|NA|TRBJ2-2|15
TGTGCCAGCAGCCAGCAAGGGCCGAACACCGGGGAGCTGTTTTTT
CASSQQGPNTGELFF
>few|TRBV5-6|TRBD2|TRBJ2-3|12
TGTGCCAGCAGATCGGGGGGGGATACGCAGTATTTT
CASRSGGDTQYF
>NA|TRBV15|NA|TRBJ2-1|14
TGTGCCACCAGCAGTAACTTGGGGCAATCCGAGCAGTTCTTC
CATSSNLGQSEQFF
>NA|TRBV5-1|NA|TRBJ2-1|16
TGCGCCAGCAGCGTAGAGGCCGACGGGTCCTACAATGAGCAGTTCTTC
CASSVEADGSYNEQFF
>NA|TRBV20-1|NA|TRBJ2-1|15
TGCAGTGCCAAGCAAGGGGCCTCCTCCTACAATGAGCAGTTCTTC
CSAKQGASSYNEQFF
>NA|TRBV7-3|NA|TRBJ2-3|13
TGTGCCAGCAGCTTAATATGGATGGATACGCAGTATTTT
CASSLIWMDTQYF
>once|TRBV24-1|NA|TRBJ1-1|13
TGTGCCACCAGTGATACAGACAACACTGAAGCTTTCTTT
CATSDTDNTEAFF
>NA|TRBV15|TRBD1|TRBJ2-1|16
TGTGCCACCAGCAGAGATCCAGGGGGCGCCGACAATGAGCAGTTCTTC
CATSRDPGGADNEQFF
>NA|TRBV9|NA|TRBJ2-2|15
TGTGCCAGCAGCGTAGGTGGCCAGCGCAGCGGGGAGCTGTTTTTT
CASSVGGQRSGELFF
>NA|TRBV7-2|NA|TRBJ2-5|14
TGTGCCAGCAGCTTCCCGAACTTACAAGAGACCCAGTACTTC
CASSFPNLQETQYF
>NA|TRBV7-8|NA|TRBJ2-5|13
TGTGCCAGCAGGGATTGGACAGAAGAGACCCAGTACTTC
CASRDWTEETQYF
>NA|TRBV5-4|NA|TRBJ1-5|12
TGTGCCAGCAGAATGGACAATCAGCCCCAGCATTTT
CASRMDNQPQHF
>NA|TRBV27|NA|TRBJ2-2|14
TGTGCCAGCACCCAAGGTCGAAACACCGGGGAGCTGTTTTTT
CASTQGRNTGELFF
>NA|TRBV20-1|NA|TRBJ2-3|14
TGCAGTGCTCCTGACTACCTTAGCACAGATACGCAGTATTTT
CSAPDYLSTDTQYF
>NA|TRBV13|NA|TRBJ2-1|16
TGTGCCAGCAGCCCCGAGGGTGGTAGGGGGGACAATGAGCAGTTCTTC
CASSPEGGRGDNEQFF
>NA|TRBV28|TRBD2|TRBJ2-3|16
TGTGCCATCCTTAGCGGGGGACCCTTCGGCACAGATACGCAGTATTTT
CAILSGGPFGTDTQYF
>NA|TRBV7-9|TRBD1|TRBJ1-5|14
TGTGCCAGCAGCACAGGGGGCCCTTCCCAGCCCCAGCATTTT
CASSTGGPSQPQHF
>NA|TRBV7-9|NA|TRBJ2-5|14
TGTGCCAGCAGCCCGGACGAGTACCAAGAGACCCAGTACTTC
CASSPDEYQETQYF
>NA|TRBV5-4|NA|TRBJ2-1|14
TGTGCCAGCAGCTTGGAGGTGGACGGGGAAGAGCAGTTCTTC
CASSLEVDGEEQFF
>NA|TRBV5-4|NA|TRBJ1-1|12
TGTGCCAGCAGCTTGGAGGATGCTGAAGCTTTCTTT
CASSLEDAEAFF
>NA|TRBV11-2|TRBD1|TRBJ2-1|12
TGTGCCAGCAGCTTAGGAGGGGACAGCCAGTTCTTC
CASSLGGDSQFF
>NA|TRBV6-6|NA|TRBJ2-7|15
TGTGCCAGCAAGGATGGGCAGTCCCCTCCCTACGAGCAGTACTTC
CASKDGQSPPYEQYF
>NA|TRBV9|TRBD2|TRBJ2-1|16
TGTGCCAGCAGCTTCCCCCTAGGCGGGGGGGTCAATGAGCAGTTCTTC
CASSFPLGGGVNEQFF
>NA|TRBV21-1|NA|TRBJ1-1|14
TGTGCCAGCAGCAAAGAGGAGGGGGACACTGAAGCTTTCTTT
CASSKEEGDTEAFF
>NA|TRBV20-1|NA|TRBJ2-7|15
TGCAGTGTACCCTCGGGGGCGGGTCCAGCCTACGAGCAGTACTTC
CSVPSGAGPAYEQYF
>NA|TRBV6-5|TRBD2|TRBJ2-5|15
TGTGCCAGCAGCTCCGGGGGGGGAATCCAAGAGACCCAGTACTTC
CASSSGGGIQETQYF
>NA|TRBV6-2/TRBV6-3|NA|TRBJ1-1|14
TGTGCCAGCAGTTACGGTGGCCCGAACACTGAAGCTTTCTTT
CASSYGGPNTEAFF
>NA|TRBV20-1|NA|TRBJ1-6|16
TGCAGTGCTAGAGAAGCTAAACGAAGGGATTATTCACCCCTCCACTTT
CSAREAKRRDYSPLHF
>once|TRBV20-1|NA|TRBJ2-3|13
TGCAGTGCTAGAGACGGGAGAATAGATACGCAGTATTTT
CSARDGRIDTQYF
>NA|TRBV20-1|NA|TRBJ2-3|14
TGCAGTGCTAGATTAACGGCTACCACAGATACGCAGTATTTT
CSARLTATTDTQYF
>NA|TRBV20-1|NA|TRBJ2-7|13
TGCAGTGCACGACCCAACAGGGCCTACGAGCAGTACTTC
CSARPNRAYEQYF
>NA|TRBV2|TRBD1|TRBJ1-1|15
TGTGCCAGCAGTGTTGGACAGGGGACTAACACTGAAGCTTTCTTT
CASSVGQGTNTEAFF
>NA|TRBV4-1|NA|TRBJ2-3|14
TGCGCCAGCAGCCAAGAGGAGCGTTCAGATACGCAGTATTTT
CASSQEERSDTQYF
>NA|TRBV2|NA|TRBJ2-1|13
TGTGCCGAAGGGGCTTTAGGGGCGGATGAGCAGTTCTTC
CAEGALGADEQFF
>NA|TRBV29-1|NA|TRBJ1-1|13
TGCAGCGTTGAAATAGGCCTGAACACTGAAGCTTTCTTT
CSVEIGLNTEAFF
>NA|TRBV4-1|NA|TRBJ1-6|13
TGCGCCAGCAGCCAAGTCGAGAATTCACCCCTCCACTTT
CASSQVENSPLHF
>NA|TRBV4-1|NA|TRBJ1-4|15
TGCGCCAGCAGCCCACCTTTGTCAACTAATGAAAAACTGTTTTTT
CASSPPLSTNEKLFF
>NA|TRBV9|NA|TRBJ1-2|13
TGTGCCAGCAGCGTAGGGGGTGGCTATGGCTACACCTTC
CASSVGGGYGYTF
>NA|TRBV11-2|NA|TRBJ2-7|12
TGTGCCAGCAGCTCCGGAAAGGGAGAGCAGTACTTC
CASSSGKGEQYF
>NA|TRBV3-1|TRBD2|TRBJ2-7|15
TGTGCCAGCAGCCAAGAACTAGCGTTAACCTACGAGCAGTACTTC
CASSQELALTYEQYF
>NA|TRBV4-3|TRBD1|TRBJ2-7|14
TGCGCCAGCAGCCTGGACAGGGGGCTAGGTGAGCAGTACTTC
CASSLDRGLGEQYF
>NA|TRBV5-1|TRBD1|TRBJ2-7|14
TGCGCCAGCAGCCCGGGGACAGGGCTCTACGAGCAGTACTTC
CASSPGTGLYEQYF